Described below is a single T cell receptor beta chain sequence and its context. The antigen is not known. The source of the sample is a study of Graves' ophthalmopathy and Graves' hyperthyroidism. Turning to the study itself: There was a collection of peripheral blood at initial diagnosis, before any treatment. General study results and limits: Thyroid clonotypes that were expanded above 0.001 frequency mostly also appeared in blood.

The CDR3 runs to 13 residues. Trimming pared 4 bases from V and 6 bases from J, leaving 12 bases between. CDR1 is KGHDR, CDR2 SFDVKD, per germline. RNA transcripts were the template, and TCR beta CDR3 regions were amplified from them. HTBI primers were employed in first-round RT-PCR, then a second-round multiplex PCR followed. TCRdb reprocessed the multiplex PCR reads with MiXCR, giving one entry per CDR3 protein. This sample has hundreds of thousands of distinct CDR3 sequences, with 35% to 45% found just once. The sample taken for sequencing was peripheral blood. The chain employs TRBV24-1 and TRBJ2-7, with D perhaps TRBD1 (5 bases). The clonotype comes from an adult man with Graves' ophthalmopathy. The CDR3 reads CATSDLDSPEQYF. In nucleotides, the CDR3 is TGTGCCACCAGTGACCTAGACAGTCCCGAGCAGTACTTC.